The following is a T cell receptor beta chain sequence with its context. Its antigen is still unknown. V dropped 1 base and J dropped 6 bases, with 9 bases sitting between them. The CDR3 covers 13 residues. In germline, CDR1 is SEHNR, CDR2 FQNEAQ (reference sequence). Average productive template count per sample was roughly 40,000. TCRdb's copy holds only in-frame clones and misses some; the assay was immunoSEQ multiplex PCR. The data contain around 5,000 clones, roughly 87% of them singletons. The data stem from a study of STAT3 mutations in large granular lymphocyte leukemia. Study information: Over half of T-LGLL patients had one or more immunosuppressive regimens.

Overall study findings and caveats: Every T-cell large granular lymphocyte leukemia patient had at least one immunodominant TCR beta clonotype. In several patients, dominant TCR clone burden exceeded STAT3 mutant burden.

The chain recombines TRBV7-9 with TRBJ1-2; tentative D call: TRBD1 (6 bases). Sequencing was done on a sample of PBMCs. This clonotype originated in a human donor with T large granular lymphocyte leukemia. Some clones in this sample may be carry-over from other donors' samples. This chain's CDR3 is CASSLGRGDGYTF. In nucleotides, the CDR3 is TGTGCCAGCAGCTTAGGCAGGGGAGATGGCTACACCTTC. The whole variable domain, remainder taken from reference TRBV7-9 and TRBJ1-2, is DTGVSQNPRHKITKRGQNVTFRCDPISEHNRLYWYRQTLGQGPEFLTYFQNEAQLEKSRLLSDRFSAERPKGSFSTLEIQRTEQGDSAMYLCASSLGRGDGYTFGSGTRLTVV.